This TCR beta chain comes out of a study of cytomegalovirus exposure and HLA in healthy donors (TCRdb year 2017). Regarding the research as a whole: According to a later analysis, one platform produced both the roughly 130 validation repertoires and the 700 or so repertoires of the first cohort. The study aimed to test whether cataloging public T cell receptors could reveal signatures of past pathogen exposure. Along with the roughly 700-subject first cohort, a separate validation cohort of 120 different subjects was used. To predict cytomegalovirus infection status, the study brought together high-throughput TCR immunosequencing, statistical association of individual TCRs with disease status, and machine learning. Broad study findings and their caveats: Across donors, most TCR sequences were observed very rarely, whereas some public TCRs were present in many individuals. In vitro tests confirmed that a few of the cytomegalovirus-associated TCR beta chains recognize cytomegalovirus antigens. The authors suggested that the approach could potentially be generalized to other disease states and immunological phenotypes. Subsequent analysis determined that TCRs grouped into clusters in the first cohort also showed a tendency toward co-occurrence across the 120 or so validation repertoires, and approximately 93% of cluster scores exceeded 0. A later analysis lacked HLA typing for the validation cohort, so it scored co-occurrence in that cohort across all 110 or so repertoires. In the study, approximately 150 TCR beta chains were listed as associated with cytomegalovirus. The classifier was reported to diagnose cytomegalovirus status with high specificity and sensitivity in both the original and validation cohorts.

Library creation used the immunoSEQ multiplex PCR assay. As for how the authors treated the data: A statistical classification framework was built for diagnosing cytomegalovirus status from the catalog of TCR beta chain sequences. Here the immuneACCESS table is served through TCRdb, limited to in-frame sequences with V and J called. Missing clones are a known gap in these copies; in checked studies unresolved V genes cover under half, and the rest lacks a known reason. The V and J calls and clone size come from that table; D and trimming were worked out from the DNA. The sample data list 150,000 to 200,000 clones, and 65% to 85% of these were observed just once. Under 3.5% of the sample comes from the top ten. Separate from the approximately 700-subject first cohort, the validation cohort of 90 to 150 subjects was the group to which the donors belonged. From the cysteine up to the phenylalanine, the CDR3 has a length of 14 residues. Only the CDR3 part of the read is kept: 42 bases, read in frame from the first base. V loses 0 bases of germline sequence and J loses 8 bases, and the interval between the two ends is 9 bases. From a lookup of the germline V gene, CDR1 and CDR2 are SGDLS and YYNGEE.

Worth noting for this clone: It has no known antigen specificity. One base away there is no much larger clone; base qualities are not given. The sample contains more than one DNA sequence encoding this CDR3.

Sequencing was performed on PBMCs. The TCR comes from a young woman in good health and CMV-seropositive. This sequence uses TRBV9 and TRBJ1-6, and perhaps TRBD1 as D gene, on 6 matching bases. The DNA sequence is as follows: TGTGCCAGCAGCGTAGCAGGGGTAGATTCACCCCTCCACTTT. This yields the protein CASSVAGVDSPLHF.